One TCR beta chain is described in this entry. The target of this receptor is not known. Within one base of it there is no much larger clone, and no base qualities were kept. These data belong to a study of T cell responses to AZD1222 COVID-19 vaccine (dated by TCRdb to about 2021). Regarding the complete study: AZD1222 recipients whose second dose came at about 4 weeks and those whose second dose came at about 12 weeks were combined into one group, since spike-specific TCR depth and breadth did not differ between the two schedules. A total of more than 230 trial participants underwent TCR sequencing, of whom about 210 had received two doses of AZD1222 and 26 had received two doses of the MenACWY control vaccine. Trial participants were enrolled by age into 18-55, 56-69 and 70-plus year subgroups, with roughly 160, 29 and 62 TCR-sequenced participants respectively. Overall results and qualifications from the work: Most participants were white British and females outnumbered males, and the authors suggested that clonal diversity may have been underestimated. Vaccine-associated CD4 TCRs spanned the whole spike protein, with dominant responses in regions 160-218 and 743-854. After two AZD1222 doses, spike-specific TCR breadth and depth were significantly higher than at day 0 and than in MenACWY recipients. Reportedly, almost half of the unique spike-specific TCRs recognized epitopes lying outside the regions that are mutated in the B.1.351 and B.1.1.7 variants. Because no day 14 peak-response samples were available, repertoires were characterized only after the peak T cell response. Only five or six AZD1222 recipients were SARS-CoV-2 seropositive at baseline, limiting conclusions about previously exposed vaccinees. In the small 56-69-year group, the increase in depth fell short of significance, most likely because of low power.

The CDR3 regions of human TCRbeta chains were subjected to immunosequencing. The study's processing was this. Repertoire TCRs were checked for matches against a reference library of SARS-CoV-2-specific TCRs that had been generated using the MIRA antigen-specificity platform. Breadth was defined as the fraction of unique TCRs that were SARS-CoV-2-associated, and depth was defined as the fraction of total T cells that were SARS-CoV-2-associated. Using the MIRA data, each spike-specific TCR was mapped to the spike region that the TCR reacts to and placed in a CD4 or CD8 class. Log10-transformed breadth and depth values were compared by one-way ANOVA with Sidak's multiple comparisons tests. This is the immuneACCESS table as TCRdb keeps it, with only in-frame sequences that have V and J called. A part of the clones is gone; compared with another copy, unresolved V genes explain less than half, and the rest is unexplained. Clone size and the V and J calls come from that table; the DNA yielded D and trimming. This sample gives about 100,000 clones in total; less than 90% of them show up just once. Approximately 16% of the sample lies in the top ten.

The time point label of this sample denotes: baseline before first vaccination. Samples from vaccinated people were obtained from the UK trials COV001 and COV002, which included a single-blind randomized controlled phase 2/3 trial of AZD1222 (ChAdOx1 nCoV-19) in healthy adults. For TCRbeta chain sequencing, PBMC samples from trial participants were taken at day 0 and at day 28 after the second dose. The germline V gene provides CDR1 MNHEY and CDR2 SVGEGT. V is pared back by 5 bases and J by 0 bases, with 10 bases lying between the germline termini. Including cysteine and phenylalanine, the CDR3 has 15 amino acids. Kept here is only the CDR3 DNA, which spans 45 bases and is read in frame from base 1.

The sample was peripheral blood, taken on day 0 of AZD1222 vaccination. The origin of this receptor is an adult in good health. The rearranged chain carries TRBV6-2 or TRBV6-3 and TRBJ1-4; TRBD1 might be the D gene, on 5 matching bases. The CDR3 region has the sequence CASSPGTATNEKLFF. The sequenced DNA is TGTGCCAGCAGTCCAGGGACCGCAACTAATGAAAAACTGTTTTTT.